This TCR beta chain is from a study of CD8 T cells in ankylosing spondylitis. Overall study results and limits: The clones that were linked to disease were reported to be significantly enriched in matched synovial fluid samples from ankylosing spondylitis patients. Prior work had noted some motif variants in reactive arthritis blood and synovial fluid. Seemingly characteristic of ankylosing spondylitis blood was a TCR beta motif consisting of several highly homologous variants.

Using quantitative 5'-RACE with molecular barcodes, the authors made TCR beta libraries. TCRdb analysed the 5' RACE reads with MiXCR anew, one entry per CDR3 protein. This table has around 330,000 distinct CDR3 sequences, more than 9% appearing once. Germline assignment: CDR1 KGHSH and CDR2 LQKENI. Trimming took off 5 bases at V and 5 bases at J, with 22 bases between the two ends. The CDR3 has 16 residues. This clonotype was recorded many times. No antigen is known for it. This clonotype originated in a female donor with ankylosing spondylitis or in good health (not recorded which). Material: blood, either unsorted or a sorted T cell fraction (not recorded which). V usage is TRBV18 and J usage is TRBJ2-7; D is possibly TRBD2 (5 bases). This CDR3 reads CASSGMGGLGSHEQYF. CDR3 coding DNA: TGTGCCAGCTCAGGTATGGGCGGGCTAGGTTCCCACGAGCAGTACTTC.